This passage covers 18 T cell receptor beta chains from one sample sequenced in a study of blood T cell repertoires in COVID-19. The repertoire was sequenced with immunoSEQ multiplex PCR; TCRdb's copy has only in-frame clones and lacks some. The data show approximately 100,000 clones, over 65% seen once. Sequencing used peripheral blood. The origin of the receptors is an older woman with acute or convalescent COVID-19.

The chain couples TRBV5-1 to TRBJ2-3; the match to TRBD2 covers 9 bases. V was clipped by 4 bases and J by 5 bases; unmatched bases: 2. Germline CDR1 is SGHRS and CDR2 is YFSETQ. The CDR3 extends over 13 amino acids. CDR3 protein: CASSVAGEDTQYF. The CDR3 nucleotides are TGCGCCAGCAGCGTAGCGGGGGAAGATACGCAGTATTTT.

The rearrangement uses TRBV28 and TRBJ2-3; 9 bases line up with TRBD2. The CDR3 has 16 residues. V lost 1 base, J lost 8 bases, and 10 bases stayed unmatched. Germline CDR1 and CDR2: MDHEN and SYDVKM. The CDR3 here is CASSLFGGGDSATQYF. The CDR3 bases are TGTGCCAGCAGTTTATTTGGCGGGGGGGATTCGGCTACGCAGTATTTT.

This clone was seen a single time. The chain employs TRBV5-1 and TRBJ2-3, with D perhaps TRBD1 (5 bases). Germline CDR1 reads SGHRS; CDR2 reads YFSETQ. CDR3 size: 16 residues. The V gene lost 4 bases and the J gene lost 3 bases, with 18 bases spanning the gap. Here the CDR3 DNA reads TGCGCCAGCAGCCTCCGCCGTGGGAAGGGGACAGATACGCAGTATTTT. As protein: CASSLRRGKGTDTQYF.

The chain recombines TRBV7-6 with TRBJ1-1, with D perhaps TRBD1 (5 bases). CDR3 length: 14 residues. Germline V gives CDR1 SGHVS, CDR2 FNYEAQ. V was pared by 5 bases and J by 0 bases, with 10 bases between. The CDR3 bases are TGTGCCAGCAGCCCCCGGGGGATGAACACTGAAGCTTTCTTT. This gives the protein CASSPRGMNTEAFF.

The J gene is TRBJ2-7, the V gene TRBV5-4, with D possibly matching TRBD1 (5 bases). This CDR3 comprises 15 residues. Germline V gene data show CDR1 as SGHNT and CDR2 as YYREEE (reference sequence). Trimming took 0 bases from V and 2 from J, leaving 12 bases between them. CDR3 sequence (DNA): TGTGCCAGCAGCTTGGCGCTGGGGCTCGCCTACGAGCAGTACTTC. Protein: CASSLALGLAYEQYF.

The J gene is TRBJ2-3, the V gene TRBV6-1, with 9 positions matching TRBD1. Unmatched junction bases numbered 2, after V lost 3 bases and J lost 1 base. The germline gives CDR1 MNHNS, CDR2 SASEGT. The CDR3 covers 15 residues. In nucleotides, the CDR3 is TGTGCCAGCAGTGATCGGGACAGGGGCACAGATACGCAGTATTTT. This sequence encodes CASSDRDRGTDTQYF.

The CDR3 sequence is CASSPRSQTQYF. CDR3 bases: TGTGCCAGCAGTCCCCGGAGTCAGACGCAGTACTTC. The rearrangement joins TRBV28 to TRBJ2-7, with D hard to call. The germline CDR1 and CDR2 sequences are MDHEN and SYDVKM. V lost 5 bases to trimming and J lost 9 bases, with 14 bases between them. CDR3 length equals 12 residues.

This clone appeared a single time. The V gene is TRBV6-5, the J gene TRBJ1-6; no reliable D call. The CDR3 extends over 11 amino acids. Germline V CDR1 and CDR2: MNHEY, SVGAGI. Trimming shortened V by 6 bases and J by 10 bases, and 7 bases separated the two germline ends. CDR3 residues: CASRGESPLHF. The CDR3 DNA is TGTGCCAGCAGGGGAGAATCACCCCTCCACTTT.

The chain has TRBV2 and TRBJ1-5, with no clear D. CDR3 size: 15 residues. In germline, CDR1 is SNHLY, CDR2 FYNNEI. Deletions cut 3 bases from V and 0 bases from J, with 9 bases between. CDR3 sequence reads: CASSERGRSNQPQHF. CDR3 DNA: TGTGCCAGCAGTGAGAGAGGGCGTAGCAATCAGCCCCAGCATTTT. Filled out from reference TRBV2 and TRBJ1-5, the complete variable domain reads EPEVTQTPSHQVTQMGQEVILRCVPISNHLYFYWYRQILGQKVEFLVSFYNNEISEKSEIFDDQFSVERPDGSNFTLKIRSTKLEDSAMYFCASSERGRSNQPQHFGDGTRLSIL.

The chain uses TRBV5-4 and TRBJ2-5; a weak D match, TRBD2 (6 bases). The CDR3 has 12 residues. Germline assignment: CDR1 SGHNT and CDR2 YYREEE (reference sequence). The V end lost 2 bases, the J end lost 5 bases, and 7 bases lay between the germline ends. In nucleotides, the CDR3 is TGTGCCAGCAGCTTCGGGAGCGAGACCCAGTACTTC. It specifies CASSFGSETQYF.

The gene calls are TRBV19 and TRBJ1-5; 7 bases map to TRBD1. The CDR3 is made up of 14 amino acids. CDR1 LNHDA and CDR2 SQIVND come from the germline V gene (reference sequence). V lost 8 bases and J lost 5; bases outside the gene matches: 9. The CDR3 DNA reads as TGTGCCAGTGTAGACCGGGACAGATATCAGCCCCAGCATTTT. The encoded protein is CASVDRDRYQPQHF.

The V gene is TRBV6-5, the J gene TRBJ2-1; D is perhaps TRBD1 (5 bases). The CDR3 covers 12 residues. Trimming removed 6 bases at V and 5 bases at J, with 8 bases between. The germline V gene encodes CDR1 MNHEY and CDR2 SVGAGI. The CDR3 DNA sequence: TGTGCCAGCAGCCGACAGAACAATGAGCAGTTCTTC. This gives the protein CASSRQNNEQFF.

V usage is TRBV6-5 and J usage is TRBJ1-5; D is uncertain. With 4 bases removed from V and 6 bases from J, the gap between germline ends came to 19 bases. The CDR3 loop spans 16 amino acids. Germline CDR1 MNHEY, CDR2 SVGAGI. The CDR3: CASSSSGPIEGQPQHF. The CDR3 nucleotides read TGTGCCAGCAGTTCTTCAGGTCCGATCGAGGGTCAGCCCCAGCATTTT.

The genes are TRBV28 and TRBJ1-1, with TRBD1 as a possible D gene (5 bases). CDR1 MDHEN and CDR2 SYDVKM come from the germline V gene. The CDR3 loop spans 15 amino acids. Deletions cut 1 base from V and 8 bases from J, with 17 bases between. The CDR3 nucleotides are TGTGCCAGCAGTTTATCAGCGGGGCGCGGGTCGGAAGCTTTCTTT. This codes for CASSLSAGRGSEAFF.

The chain links TRBV28 to TRBJ2-7; perhaps TRBD1 as D (6 bases). Germline CDR1 reads MDHEN; CDR2 reads SYDVKM. This CDR3 comprises 13 residues. The germline V and J ends were trimmed by 6 bases and 7 bases, with 16 bases remaining between them. The CDR3 protein is CASSRDIPQEQYF. The CDR3 nucleotides are TGTGCCAGCAGCAGGGACATTCCCCAGGAGCAGTACTTC.

The rearrangement links TRBV18 to TRBJ1-3, with D unresolved. CDR1 is KGHSH, CDR2 LQKENI, per germline. CDR3 length: 15 amino acids. The V end was cut by 3 bases, the J end by 0 bases, with 9 bases between. CDR3 sequence: CASSPRGLSGNTIYF. The CDR3 DNA sequence: TGTGCCAGCTCACCCAGAGGACTCTCTGGAAACACCATATATTTT.

The rearrangement links TRBV19 to TRBJ1-5, with a tentative D call TRBD1 (5 bases). CDR1 and CDR2 (germline): LNHDA, SQIVND (reference sequence). CDR3 size: 15 residues. The V end lost 5 bases, the J end lost 2 bases, and 13 bases lay between the germline ends. The CDR3 DNA is TGTGCCAGTAGTCTGACCCGGGGGGGCAATCAGCCCCAGCATTTT. Amino acid sequence: CASSLTRGGNQPQHF. The complete variable domain, with remaining parts taken from reference TRBV19 and TRBJ1-5, reads DGGITQSPKYLFRKEGQNVTLSCEQNLNHDAMYWYRQDPGQGLRLIYYSQIVNDFQKGDIAEGYSVSREKKESFPLTVTSAQKNPTAFYLCASSLTRGGNQPQHFGDGTRLSIL.

V usage is TRBV2 and J usage is TRBJ1-2, with D perhaps TRBD1 (6 bases). The CDR3 has 13 amino acids. CDR1 is SNHLY, CDR2 FYNNEI, per germline. The CDR3 here is CAQVQDSAYGYTF. The CDR3, as DNA: TGTGCACAAGTCCAGGACAGCGCCTATGGCTACACCTTC.